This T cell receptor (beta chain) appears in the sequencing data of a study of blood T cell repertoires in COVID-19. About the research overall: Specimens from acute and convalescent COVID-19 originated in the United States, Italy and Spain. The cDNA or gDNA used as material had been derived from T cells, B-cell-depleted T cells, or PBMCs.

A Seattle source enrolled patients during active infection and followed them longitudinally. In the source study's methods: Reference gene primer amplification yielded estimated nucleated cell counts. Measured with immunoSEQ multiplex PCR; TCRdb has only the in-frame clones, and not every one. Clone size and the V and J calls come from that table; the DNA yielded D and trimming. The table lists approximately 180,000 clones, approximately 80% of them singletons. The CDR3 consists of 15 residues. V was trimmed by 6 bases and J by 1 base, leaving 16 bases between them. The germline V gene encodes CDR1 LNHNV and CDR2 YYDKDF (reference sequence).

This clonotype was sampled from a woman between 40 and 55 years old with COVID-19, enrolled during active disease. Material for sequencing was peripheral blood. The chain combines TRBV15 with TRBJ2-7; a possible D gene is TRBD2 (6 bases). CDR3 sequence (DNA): TGTGCCACCAGACCTCCGCGGGATCTATCCTACGAGCAGTACTTC. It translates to CATRPPRDLSYEQYF.